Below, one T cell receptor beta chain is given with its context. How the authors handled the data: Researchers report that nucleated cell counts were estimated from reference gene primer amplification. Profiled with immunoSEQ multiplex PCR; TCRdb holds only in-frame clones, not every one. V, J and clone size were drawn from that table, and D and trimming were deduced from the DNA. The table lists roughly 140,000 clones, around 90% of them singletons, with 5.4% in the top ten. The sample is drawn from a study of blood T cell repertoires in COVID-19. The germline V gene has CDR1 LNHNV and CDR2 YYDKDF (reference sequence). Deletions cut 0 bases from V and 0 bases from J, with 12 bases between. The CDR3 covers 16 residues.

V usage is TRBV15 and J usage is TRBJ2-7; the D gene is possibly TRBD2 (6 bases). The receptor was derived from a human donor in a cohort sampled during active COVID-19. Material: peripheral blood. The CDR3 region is CATSRDWGVSSYEQYF. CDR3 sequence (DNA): TGTGCCACCAGCAGAGATTGGGGGGTGAGCTCCTACGAGCAGTACTTC. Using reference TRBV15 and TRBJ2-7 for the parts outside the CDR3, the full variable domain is DAMVIQNPRYQVTQFGKPVTLSCSQTLNHNVMYWYQQKSSQAPKLLFHYYDKDFNNEADTPDNFQSRRPNTSFCFLDIRSPGLGDTAMYLCATSRDWGVSSYEQYFGPGTRLTVT.